One and the same sample provided the 24 T cell receptor beta chains below, sequenced in a study of blood T cell repertoires in COVID-19. Sequencing used immunoSEQ multiplex PCR; TCRdb keeps in-frame clones, though not all of them. The table includes about 99,000 clones, roughly 85% detected once. Source material: peripheral blood. Receptors originate from a man aged 45-65 years in a cohort sampled during active COVID-19.

This clone has just one count. J is TRBJ1-2 and V is TRBV27; D is ambiguous. CDR3 size: 13 residues. V lost 3 bases, J lost 4 bases, and 9 bases lay in between. Looked up from germline, CDR1 is MNHEY and CDR2 is SMNVEV (reference sequence). In DNA form, the CDR3 reads TGTGCCAGCAGTTTCCGAGGAACCTATGGCTACACCTTC. Protein: CASSFRGTYGYTF.

This clone is a singleton in its sample. V and J are TRBV23-1 and TRBJ2-3; D is perhaps TRBD2 (6 bases). TRBV23-1 qualifies as an ORF whose function is uncertain. V was shortened by 2 bases and J by 1 base, with 10 bases between the two germline ends. The CDR3 covers 15 residues. This CDR3 reads CASSQTGLGTDTQYF. The CDR3 DNA follows: TGCGCCAGCAGTCAAACGGGACTCGGCACAGATACGCAGTATTTT.

This chain joins TRBV5-1 and TRBJ2-1; D unclear. The CDR3 contains 13 residues. Germline V gives CDR1 SGHRS, CDR2 YFSETQ. V was cut by 1 base and J by 7 bases, with 9 bases left in between. CDR3 coding DNA: TGCGCCAGCAGCTTGCCGGAGAGTAATGAGCAGTTCTTC. It is translated as CASSLPESNEQFF. The full variable domain, rest sourced from reference TRBV5-1 and TRBJ2-1, is KAGVTQTPRYLIKTRGQQVTLSCSPISGHRSVSWYQQTPGQGLQFLFEYFSETQRNKGNFPGRFSGRQFSNSRSEMNVSTLELGDSALYLCASSLPESNEQFFGPGTRLTVL.

The rearrangement joins TRBV7-9 to TRBJ1-6; no firm D call. In germline, CDR1 is SEHNR, CDR2 FQNEAQ (reference sequence). CDR3 length: 15 residues. Trimming pared 5 bases from V and 6 bases from J, leaving 14 bases between. CDR3 DNA sequence: TGTGCCAGCAGCCCCCCCGCCCTATCTAATTCACCCCTCCACTTT. Amino acid sequence: CASSPPALSNSPLHF.

The V call is TRBV18, the J call TRBJ2-2; 8 bases agree with TRBD2. With V trimmed by 4 bases and J by 6 bases, 7 bases remained unmatched. From germline, CDR1 is KGHSH and CDR2 LQKENI. CDR3 length: 15 amino acids. The CDR3 nucleotides read TGTGCCAGCTCACGACGGCGGGGGGACGCCGGGGAGCTGTTTTTT. It yields the protein CASSRRRGDAGELFF.

The CDR3 protein is CAIRSGGETQYF. Here the CDR3 DNA reads TGTGCCATCAGATCAGGGGGGGAGACCCAGTACTTC. V usage is TRBV10-3 and J usage is TRBJ2-5; a possible D gene is TRBD1 (7 bases). CDR3 length: 12 amino acids. In germline, CDR1 is ENHRY, CDR2 SYGVKD. Trimming cost V 6 bases and J 5 bases, with 10 bases left between them.

The CDR3 spells CASSFSGGDEETQYF. In DNA, the CDR3 is TGTGCCAGCAGCTTTAGCGGGGGGGACGAAGAGACCCAGTACTTC. This chain connects TRBV2 to TRBJ2-5; 11 nucleotides line up with TRBD2. The germline gives CDR1 SNHLY, CDR2 FYNNEI. The CDR3 length is 15 residues. The ends lost 6 bases at V and 3 bases at J; junction bases unmatched: 6.

This clone turned up a few times. The chain is built from TRBV24-1 and TRBJ2-3; D is perhaps TRBD2 (5 bases). V shed 6 bases and J shed 5 bases, with 5 bases lying between them. Germline CDR1 reads KGHDR; CDR2 reads SFDVKD. The CDR3 covers 11 residues. CDR3 nucleotides: TGTGCCACCAGTCGGGGAGATACGCAGTATTTT. Translating it yields CATSRGDTQYF.

The V and J genes are TRBV11-3 and TRBJ1-1; D is uncertain. With 4 bases removed from V and 1 base from J, the gap between germline ends came to 13 bases. Germline-derived CDR1 and CDR2 are SGHNT and YENEEA. CDR3 size: 15 residues. As DNA, the CDR3 is TGTGCCAGCAGCTCTTCGGGGTCGGGGAACACTGAAGCTTTCTTT. Translating it yields CASSSSGSGNTEAFF.

The genes are TRBV5-1 and TRBJ2-5, with a tentative D call TRBD2 (6 bases). This CDR3 comprises 13 residues. V gave up 1 base and J gave up 4 bases, with 8 bases separating them. Germline CDR1 reads SGHRS; CDR2 reads YFSETQ. The CDR3 here is CASSLYSGETQYF. The CDR3 DNA sequence: TGCGCCAGCAGCTTGTATAGCGGAGAGACCCAGTACTTC.

The chain couples TRBV27 to TRBJ1-1; D is possibly TRBD1 (5 bases). Germline V lookup: CDR1 MNHEY, CDR2 SMNVEV (reference sequence). The CDR3 covers 15 residues. V lost 3 bases and J 6 bases, leaving 17 bases between the germline ends. The CDR3 protein is CASSFQRGGRAEAFF. The CDR3 DNA sequence: TGTGCCAGCAGTTTCCAACGGGGGGGTCGCGCTGAAGCTTTCTTT.

The V call is TRBV24-1, the J call TRBJ2-6, with D possibly TRBD1 on 5 matching bases. Germline V CDR1 and CDR2: KGHDR, SFDVKD. V shed 5 bases and J shed 3 bases, with 22 bases lying between them. CDR3 length: 19 amino acids. In DNA form, the CDR3 reads TGTGCCACCAGTGGCGACAGCCTAGGGCGCAATGGTGGGGCCAACGTCCTGACTTTC. Translating it yields CATSGDSLGRNGGANVLTF.

This clone was counted a few times. V and J are TRBV4-3 and TRBJ1-5; no firm D call. CDR1 and CDR2 from the germline V gene are LGHNA and YSLEER. Trimming removed 2 bases at V and 6 bases at J, with 8 bases between. The CDR3 has 13 residues. The CDR3 region has the DNA TGCGCCAGCAGCCAAAGTCTATCTCAGCCCCAGCATTTT. Residues: CASSQSLSQPQHF.

The V call is TRBV3-1 (or the pseudogene TRBV3-2), the J call TRBJ1-6, with D maybe TRBD1 (5 bases). This CDR3 region has 15 residues. Trimming took off 4 bases at V and 9 bases at J, with 16 bases between the two ends. Germline assignment: CDR1 LGHDT and CDR2 YNNKEL (reference sequence). The DNA for the CDR3 is TGTGCCAGCAGCCCCAGGGCGGGGCGCGGTTCACCCCTCCACTTT. This translates into CASSPRAGRGSPLHF.

This clone was observed once. V and J are TRBV7-3 and TRBJ2-3; the D gene is possibly TRBD1 (7 bases). V was clipped by 3 bases and J by 1 base, with 17 bases between them. CDR1 SGHTA and CDR2 FQGTGA come from the germline V gene. The CDR3 length is 17 residues. The CDR3 region has the DNA TGTGCCAGCAGCTTCCGGAGGGGGCCGAACCGCACAGATACGCAGTATTTT. It is translated as CASSFRRGPNRTDTQYF. Supplemented by reference TRBV7-3 and TRBJ2-3, the full variable domain reads GAGVSQTPSNKVTEKGKYVELRCDPISGHTALYWYRQSLGQGPEFLIYFQGTGAADDSGLPNDRFFAVRPEGSVSTLKIQRTERGDSAVYLCASSFRRGPNRTDTQYFGPGTRLTVL.

The table lists this clone with a count of one. The chain combines TRBV3-1 (or the pseudogene TRBV3-2) with TRBJ2-7, with D tentatively TRBD2 (5 bases). Germline V gene lookup returns CDR1 LGHDT and CDR2 YNNKEL (reference sequence). The CDR3 consists of 13 residues. V was clipped by 3 bases and J by 6 bases, with 12 bases between them. The CDR3 nucleotides are TGTGCCAGCAGCCACCCCTTCCGGGGCGAGCAGTACTTC. It specifies CASSHPFRGEQYF.

This chain links TRBV5-1 with TRBJ1-2; D is perhaps TRBD1 (5 bases). Looked up from germline, CDR1 is SGHRS and CDR2 is YFSETQ. The CDR3 is 15 amino acids. V was pared by 0 bases and J by 5 bases, with 14 bases between. In DNA, the CDR3 is TGCGCCAGCAGCTTGGAAGGTCCGGGGGGATATGGCTACACCTTC. It is translated as CASSLEGPGGYGYTF.

The CDR3 region has the DNA TGTGCCAGTCAGCGGGGCAGGACGAACACCGGGGAGCTGTTTTTT. The encoded protein is CASQRGRTNTGELFF. This chain joins TRBV19 and TRBJ2-2, with TRBD2 matching 7 bases. CDR1 LNHDA and CDR2 SQIVND come from the germline V gene (reference sequence). After removal of 8 bases from V and 0 bases from J, the junction contained 6 bases not matched to a gene. This CDR3 contains 15 residues.

J is TRBJ1-1 and V is TRBV7-9; the D gene is possibly TRBD1 (6 bases). This CDR3 contains 13 residues. V lost 5 bases to trimming and J lost 7 bases, with 14 bases between them. Germline V CDR1 and CDR2: SEHNR, FQNEAQ (reference sequence). The CDR3 region is CASSATGRVEAFF. The CDR3, as DNA: TGTGCCAGCAGCGCTACAGGGCGGGTTGAAGCTTTCTTT.

The chain carries TRBV7-9 and TRBJ1-2; D gene ambiguous. Germline CDR1 reads SEHNR; CDR2 reads FQNEAQ (reference sequence). The CDR3 loop spans 14 amino acids. Trimming left V 5 bases short and J 4 bases short, with 14 bases between. The CDR3: CASSPKRTPYGYTF. The CDR3 DNA is TGTGCCAGCAGCCCGAAAAGGACTCCCTATGGCTACACCTTC.

V usage is TRBV27 and J usage is TRBJ2-2; 8 positions match TRBD2. There are 17 residues in the CDR3. Germline V gives CDR1 MNHEY, CDR2 SMNVEV (reference sequence). V dropped 1 base and J dropped 3; count of bases not matched to a gene: 7. CDR3 region: CASSLLAGGPHTGELFF. The CDR3, as DNA: TGTGCCAGCAGTTTATTGGCGGGGGGCCCTCACACCGGGGAGCTGTTTTTT.

This chain joins TRBV13 and TRBJ1-6; 8 nucleotides agree with TRBD1. The CDR3 extends over 16 amino acids. The V and J ends lost 3 bases and 0 bases, in that order; junction bases with no gene match: 1. Germline V gene data show CDR1 as PRHDT and CDR2 as FYEKMQ (reference sequence). The chain's CDR3 is CASSFTGGSYNSPLHF. CDR3 in DNA: TGTGCCAGCAGCTTCACAGGGGGCTCCTATAATTCACCCCTCCACTTT.

This clone came up once. The chain has TRBV4-1 and TRBJ2-7; no clear D gene. The germline V gene has CDR1 MGHRA and CDR2 YSYEKL. Trimming removed 3 bases from V and 6 bases from J, with 18 bases in between. This CDR3 has 15 amino acids. CDR3 amino acids: CASSQVQVAQVEQYF. CDR3 in DNA: TGCGCCAGCAGCCAGGTCCAGGTGGCCCAGGTCGAGCAGTACTTC.

This chain connects TRBV11-2 to TRBJ2-3; 7 bases fit TRBD1. After removal of 6 bases from V and 5 bases from J, the junction contained 5 bases not matched to a gene. This CDR3 spans 13 amino acids. The V gene's germline CDR1 is SGHAT and CDR2 FQNNGV. CDR3 residues: CASRGQLRDTQYF. CDR3 coding DNA: TGTGCCAGCAGGGGACAGTTGAGAGATACGCAGTATTTT.